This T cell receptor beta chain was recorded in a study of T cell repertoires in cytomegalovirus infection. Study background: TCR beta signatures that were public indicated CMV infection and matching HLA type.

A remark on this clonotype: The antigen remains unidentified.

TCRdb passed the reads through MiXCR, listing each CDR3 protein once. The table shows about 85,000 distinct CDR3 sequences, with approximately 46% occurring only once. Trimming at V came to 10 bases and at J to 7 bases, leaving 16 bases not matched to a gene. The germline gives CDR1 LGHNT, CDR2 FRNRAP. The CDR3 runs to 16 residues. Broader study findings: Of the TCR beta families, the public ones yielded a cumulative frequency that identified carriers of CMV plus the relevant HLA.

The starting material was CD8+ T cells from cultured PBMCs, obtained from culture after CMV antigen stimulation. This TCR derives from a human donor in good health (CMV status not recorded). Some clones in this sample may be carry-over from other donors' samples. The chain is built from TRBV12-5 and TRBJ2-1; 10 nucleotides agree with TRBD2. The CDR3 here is CATLTSGHPKGNEQFF. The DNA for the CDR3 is TGTGCTACCTTGACTAGCGGGCACCCCAAAGGAAATGAGCAGTTCTTC. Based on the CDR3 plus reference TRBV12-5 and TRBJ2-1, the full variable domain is DARVTQTPRHKVTEMGQEVTMRCQPILGHNTVFWYRQTMMQGLELLAYFRNRAPLDDSGMPKDRFSAEMPDATLATLKIQPSEPRDSAVYFCATLTSGHPKGNEQFFGPGTRLTVL.